What follows are 25 T cell receptor beta chains derived from one specimen sequenced in a study of cytomegalovirus exposure and HLA in healthy donors. PCR used 60 Vbeta primers and 13 Jbeta primers. Sequencing was performed with immunoSEQ multiplex PCR; in TCRdb, only in-frame clones are kept and a portion is missing. The data show approximately 150,000 clones, 60% to 85% seen once. Sequencing input: PBMCs. The source of these receptors is a man aged 40-50 years in good health and CMV-seropositive.

In this sample, this clone turned up a few times. The chain uses TRBV5-4 and TRBJ2-7; D is unclear. Germline V lookup: CDR1 SGHNT, CDR2 YYREEE (reference sequence). The V gene lost 2 bases and the J gene lost 0 bases, with 9 bases spanning the gap. There are 14 residues in the CDR3. The CDR3 DNA reads TGTGCCAGCAGCTTCTTCCCGAGCTCCTACGAGCAGTACTTC. As protein: CASSFFPSSYEQYF.

This clone was seen a handful of times. The V call is TRBV6-1, the J call TRBJ2-7; 14 bases agree with TRBD2. The V segment lost 4 bases and the J segment 5 bases; nucleotides outside the gene matches: 1. In germline, CDR1 is MNHNS, CDR2 SASEGT. This CDR3 comprises 14 residues. Here the CDR3 reads CASSGLAGGNEQYF. CDR3 in DNA: TGTGCCAGCAGTGGACTAGCGGGAGGGAACGAGCAGTACTTC.

The genes are TRBV4-3 and TRBJ2-1, with D possibly TRBD2 on 5 matching bases. The CDR3 extends over 14 amino acids. CDR1 and CDR2 from the germline V gene are LGHNA and YSLEER. Trimming removed 0 bases from V and 5 bases from J, with 8 bases in between. This CDR3 reads CASSQDREHNEQFF. The CDR3 nucleotides are TGCGCCAGCAGCCAAGATAGGGAGCACAATGAGCAGTTCTTC.

The chain has TRBV19 and TRBJ1-5; D is undetermined. Germline CDR1 reads LNHDA; CDR2 reads SQIVND (reference sequence). The CDR3 is made up of 13 amino acids. V lost 1 base, J lost 4 bases, and 5 bases lay in between. CDR3 loop: CASSIAFNQPQHF. The CDR3 coding sequence is TGTGCCAGTAGTATAGCCTTTAATCAGCCCCAGCATTTT.

The V call is TRBV30, the J call TRBJ2-5; D is unclear. V was shortened by 3 bases and J by 7 bases, with 12 bases between the two germline ends. This CDR3 contains 12 residues. CDR1 and CDR2 from the germline V gene are GTSNPN and SVGIG (reference sequence). CDR3: CAWRRDFPTQYF. In DNA, the CDR3 is TGTGCCTGGAGACGAGACTTCCCGACCCAGTACTTC.

This clone was found a few times. The chain is built from TRBV10-3 and TRBJ1-5; tentatively, D is TRBD1 (5 bases). CDR3 length equals 13 residues. Germline-derived CDR1 and CDR2 are ENHRY and SYGVKD. With 6 bases removed from V and 4 bases from J, the gap between germline ends came to 10 bases. The CDR3 sequence is CAISTGGNQPQHF. In DNA, the CDR3 is TGTGCCATCAGCACGGGGGGAAATCAGCCCCAGCATTTT.

This clone came up a few times. The chain combines TRBV5-1 with TRBJ2-1; a possible D gene is TRBD2 (6 bases). Germline values: CDR1 SGHRS, CDR2 YFSETQ. This CDR3 spans 13 amino acids. V was cut by 6 bases and J by 5 bases, with 12 bases left in between. The CDR3 region is CASKEGNNNEQFF. Here the CDR3 DNA reads TGCGCCAGCAAGGAGGGCAATAACAATGAGCAGTTCTTC.

The count of this clone is one. The chain carries TRBV4-1 and TRBJ2-3; possibly TRBD1 for D (5 bases). CDR1 and CDR2 (germline): MGHRA, YSYEKL. V dropped 0 bases and J dropped 2 bases, with 9 bases sitting between them. CDR3 length: 15 amino acids. CDR3 sequence: CASSQDQTVTDTQYF. The CDR3 bases are TGCGCCAGCAGCCAAGATCAGACAGTCACAGATACGCAGTATTTT.

The J gene is TRBJ1-1, the V gene TRBV7-9, with 10 nucleotides matching TRBD1. Germline CDR1 reads SEHNR; CDR2 reads FQNEAQ (reference sequence). This CDR3 has 15 amino acids. V was pared by 5 bases and J by 11 bases, with 14 bases of the junction left unmatched. CDR3 protein: CASSVAGTGDSVAFF. The CDR3 DNA reads TGTGCCAGCAGCGTCGCCGGGACAGGGGACAGCGTGGCTTTCTTT.

In this sample, this clone turned up once. The chain has TRBV11-3 and TRBJ2-3, with 8 positions matching TRBD2. This CDR3 has 16 amino acids. Germline V CDR1 and CDR2: SGHNT, YENEEA. Trimming removed 3 bases from V and 0 bases from J; junction bases left unmatched: 5. For the CDR3, the DNA is TGTGCCAGCAGCTTGAGAGCGGGAGTTAGCACAGATACGCAGTATTTT. As protein: CASSLRAGVSTDTQYF.

This clone has only a few counts. The same CDR3 is also encoded by other DNA sequences in this sample. The J gene is TRBJ2-7, the V gene TRBV11-1; no definite D call. Trimming removed 3 bases at V and 4 bases at J, with 4 bases between. The CDR3 runs 11 residues. The V gene's germline CDR1 is SGHAT and CDR2 FQDESV (reference sequence). CDR3 sequence reads: CASSFSYEQYF. In nucleotides, the CDR3 is TGTGCCAGCAGCTTCAGTTACGAGCAGTACTTC.

J is TRBJ1-1 and V is TRBV4-3, with D unresolved. Germline CDR1 is LGHNA and CDR2 is YSLEER. This CDR3 is built from 13 residues. V was pared by 0 bases and J by 7 bases, with 9 bases between. CDR3 sequence (DNA): TGCGCCAGCAGCCAAGATAAGCTGAGTGAAGCTTTCTTT. Translating gives CASSQDKLSEAFF.

This rearrangement joins TRBV6-1 to TRBJ1-2; a possible D gene is TRBD1 (6 bases). Trimming shortened V by 7 bases and J by 8 bases, and 17 bases separated the two germline ends. There are 13 residues in the CDR3. Germline values: CDR1 MNHNS, CDR2 SASEGT. As DNA, the CDR3 is TGTGCCAGCATCTTACAGGGCCGCGGGGGCTACACCTTC. Translation: CASILQGRGGYTF.

The chain joins TRBV2 to TRBJ2-5, with no clear D. V was clipped by 7 bases and J by 4 bases, with 16 bases between them. The germline CDR1 and CDR2 sequences are SNHLY and FYNNEI. The CDR3 is made up of 14 amino acids. The CDR3 bases are TGTGCCAGCATGAACTTGAAAACTCCAGAGACCCAGTACTTC. This codes for CASMNLKTPETQYF. Together with reference TRBV2 and TRBJ2-5, the CDR3 gives the full variable domain: EPEVTQTPSHQVTQMGQEVILRCVPISNHLYFYWYRQILGQKVEFLVSFYNNEISEKSEIFDDQFSVERPDGSNFTLKIRSTKLEDSAMYFCASMNLKTPETQYFGPGTRLLVL.

The rearrangement links TRBV21-1 to TRBJ2-7; TRBD1 reflects the table's D call only, with no check against the DNA. TRBV21-1 is deemed a pseudogene. There are 18 residues in the CDR3. CDR3 protein: CASSKAPTDTSASYEQYF. As DNA, the CDR3 is TGTGCCAGCAGCAAAGCGCCTACTGACACCTCTGCCTCCTACGAGCAGTACTTC.

V gene TRBV19 combines with J gene TRBJ2-1, with 12 bases fitting TRBD2. Trimming removed 2 bases from V and 7 bases from J; junction bases left unmatched: 3. CDR3 length: 15 amino acids. CDR1 and CDR2 from the germline V gene are LNHDA and SQIVND (reference sequence). The CDR3 bases are TGTGCCAGTAGTATACTGACTAGCGGGAGAAATGAGCAGTTCTTC. The encoded protein is CASSILTSGRNEQFF.

This chain joins TRBV6-5 and TRBJ2-7; D is undetermined. The CDR3 covers 14 residues. The V and J ends lost 5 bases and 6 bases respectively, with 17 bases between them. Germline CDR1 reads MNHEY; CDR2 reads SVGAGI. The CDR3 DNA follows: TGTGCCAGCAGTAGACTCCGTCGGGTGGGCGAGCAGTACTTC. Its translation is CASSRLRRVGEQYF.

This clone was observed a few times. The J gene is TRBJ1-5, the V gene TRBV12-2. TRBV12-2 is deemed a pseudogene. The CDR3 is 20 residues long. CDR3 nucleotides: TGTGCAAGTCTCTTTAGCTTTCCTTGGGAGGGGAAGGGTAAGTATCAGCCCCAGCATTTT. Translated: CASLFSFPWEGKGKYQPQHF.

The sample holds a few counts of this clone. The rearrangement links TRBV6-4 to TRBJ1-1, with 10 bases fitting TRBD1. The ends lost 9 bases at V and 3 bases at J; junction bases unmatched: 10. Germline CDR1 MRHNA, CDR2 SNTAGT. This CDR3 is built from 15 residues. CDR3 nucleotides: TGTGCCAGTGCTAAAAGGACAGGGGGGCACACTGAAGCTTTCTTT. This gives the protein CASAKRTGGHTEAFF.

This chain links TRBV18 with TRBJ2-5, with TRBD2 matching over 8 bases. The germline gives CDR1 KGHSH, CDR2 LQKENI. Trimming took 3 bases from V and 4 from J; bases not matched to a gene: 10. This CDR3 has 16 residues. CDR3 sequence: CASSPIRLAGGETQYF. For the CDR3, the DNA is TGTGCCAGCTCACCTATAAGGCTAGCGGGCGGAGAGACCCAGTACTTC.

The V gene is TRBV7-8, the J gene TRBJ2-1, with TRBD1 matching 7 bases. This CDR3 has 13 residues. Per germline, CDR1 SGHVS and CDR2 FQNEAQ. V gave up 5 bases and J gave up 12 bases; unmatched junction bases: 10. CDR3 nucleotide sequence: TGTGCCAGCAGCCGGCGAACAGGGGCAGGGCAGTTCTTC. Its translation is CASSRRTGAGQFF.

V is TRBV4-3 and J is TRBJ1-1; D perhaps matches TRBD1 (5 bases). The ends were cut back, 4 bases at V and 5 bases at J, with 17 bases in the middle. Germline lookup yields CDR1 LGHNA and CDR2 YSLEER. The CDR3 is 15 amino acids. In nucleotides, the CDR3 is TGCGCCAGCAGCCGCGTTAGGGGCCTGGGGACTGAAGCTTTCTTT. Amino acids: CASSRVRGLGTEAFF.

This rearrangement joins TRBV4-1 to TRBJ1-2, with 8 bases fitting TRBD1. There are 16 residues in the CDR3. V trimming: 5 bases; J trimming: 6 bases; junction bases outside the gene matches: 14. Germline loops: CDR1 MGHRA, CDR2 YSYEKL. The CDR3 is CASSTTPGQGGNGYTF. CDR3 in DNA: TGCGCCAGCAGCACAACCCCAGGACAGGGAGGAAATGGCTACACCTTC.

The rearrangement uses TRBV27 and TRBJ2-3; D perhaps matches TRBD2 (6 bases). Germline lookup yields CDR1 MNHEY and CDR2 SMNVEV (reference sequence). The CDR3 extends over 14 amino acids. V gave up 0 bases and J gave up 8 bases, with 12 bases separating them. CDR3 nucleotide sequence: TGTGCCAGCAGTTTATCGCGGGGATCGGGTACGCAGTATTTT. Amino acid sequence: CASSLSRGSGTQYF.

The rearrangement joins TRBV5-1 to TRBJ1-2, with TRBD1 matching 8 bases. The CDR3 covers 13 residues. CDR1 is SGHRS, CDR2 YFSETQ, per germline. J lost 12 bases, V lost 3 bases, and 10 bases had no gene match. CDR3 nucleotides: TGCGCCAGCAGCTCCAAAACCGGGACAGGAGACACCTTC. Its translation is CASSSKTGTGDTF. Full variable domain (missing parts from reference TRBV5-1 and TRBJ1-2): KAGVTQTPRYLIKTRGQQVTLSCSPISGHRSVSWYQQTPGQGLQFLFEYFSETQRNKGNFPGRFSGRQFSNSRSEMNVSTLELGDSALYLCASSSKTGTGDTFGSGTRLTVV.